Reported below is one T cell receptor (beta chain). Antigen: not known. The source of the sample is a study of CD8 T cells in ankylosing spondylitis. General observations from the study: Disease-linked clones bore a CD8+ phenotype and were relatively rare in peripheral blood. Blood from ankylosing spondylitis patients appeared to carry a characteristic roughly 8-variant TCR beta motif. Disease-linked clones reportedly concentrated significantly in matched ankylosing spondylitis synovial fluid.

Trimming took 1 base from V and 3 from J, leaving 11 bases between them. The CDR3 covers 14 residues. Germline V lookup: CDR1 DFQATT, CDR2 SNEGSKA (reference sequence). Quantitative 5'-RACE with molecular barcodes generated TCR beta libraries. TCRdb re-called the 5' RACE reads with MiXCR, one entry per CDR3 protein. The table includes approximately 220,000 distinct CDR3 sequences, around a quarter detected once. V usage is TRBV20-1 and J usage is TRBJ2-3; unclear D gene. Material for sequencing was blood, either unsorted or a sorted T cell fraction (not recorded which). The origin of this receptor is a male donor with ankylosing spondylitis or in good health (not recorded which). CDR3 bases: TGCAGTGCTAGAGCCTCACACGGGACAGATACGCAGTATTTT. Translation gives CSARASHGTDTQYF.